The present T cell receptor (beta chain) was sequenced within a study of shared clonotypes between healthy human individuals. Background on the study: The donor group consisted of two women and a few men, aged 18 to 49.

At deep level, the assay was performed. Only in-frame clones appear in the TCRdb table, and some are missing; sequencing was by immunoSEQ multiplex PCR. The table records hundreds of thousands of clones, around 73% of them present only once. Comment on this clone: No antigen is known for it.

Germline V gene lookup returns CDR1 GTSNPN and CDR2 SVGIG (reference sequence). The V segment lost 2 bases and the J segment 9 bases; nucleotides outside the gene matches: 10. The CDR3 loop spans 15 amino acids. Study results and limitations: What limited the represented genetic and exposure-history diversity was the small number of donors. Among the subsets, naive ones generally showed larger estimated richness than memory ones.

The sequenced sample consisted of memory CD4+ T cells sorted from blood. Subset reported: CD45RA-negative fraction. The chain combines TRBV30 with TRBJ2-1; 10 bases agree with TRBD2. This TCR came from a young woman in good health. The CDR3 nucleotides read TGTGCCTGGAGTCGAACTAGCGGGATTGAGGGTGAGCAGTTCTTC. Its translation is CAWSRTSGIEGEQFF.